This T cell receptor beta chain stems from a study of CXCR3-negative and CXCR3-positive naive CD8 T cells (dated by TCRdb to 2018 to 2020). For the study in its entirety: In total, roughly 140 million TRB reads were obtained, which works out to roughly 1.5 +/- 0.3 million reads per library. TRBV-TRBJ cluster analysis included naive subsets from several donors and memory cells from 3 donors. Diversity and physicochemical repertoire analyses covered under twelve donors pooled from two independent experiments.

A note on this clonotype: The antigen it recognizes is unknown.

Points the paper makes about the study in general: Because surface CD5, which has been linked to self-reactivity in mice, was comparable between naive subsets, TCR interaction strength was also inferred from TRB CDR3 physicochemical properties. Naive CXCR3-negative and CXCR3-positive cells from the same donor showed similar TRBV-TRBJ usage, whereas memory cells showed distinct patterns. Comparably high repertoire diversity was found in both naive subsets, whereas much lower repertoire diversity was found in memory CD8+ T cells. Because CXCR3 expression was partially decreased after cryopreservation, freshly isolated PBMCs were used for most assays. Compared with CXCR3-negative naive cells, CXCR3-positive naive cells had TRB CDR3s with higher hydrophobicity (lower Kidera factor 4), lower energy, and higher strength and volume indices.

Counted from cysteine to phenylalanine, this CDR3 has 16 amino acids. Only the protein is available. The CDR1 and CDR2 encoded by the germline V gene (reference sequence) are SEHNR and FQNEAQ. Sequencer: NextSeq 550. The Human TCR Profiling Kit (MiLaboratory) was used to make UMI-labeled 5' RACE TRB cDNA libraries. cDNA synthesis used the entire amount of extracted RNA, and PCR amplification then used the entire amount of cDNA produced. Libraries were prepared in parallel using an identical number of PCR cycles. The study's processing was this. With a minimum of two reads required per UMI, MIGEC and MiXCR pulled out about 57,000 +/- 9,900 unique UMI-labeled TRB cDNA molecules from each library. Each library averaged 40,000 +/- 10,000 functional in-frame TRB CDR3 nucleotide clonotypes without stop codons. After downsampling to 5000 UMI-labeled TRB molecules per sample, diversity metrics, including normalized Shannon-Wiener and Chao1, were computed in VDJtools. For the central five CDR3 residues, VDJtools calculated physicochemical properties weighted by clonotype size, namely interaction energy, strength, volume and Kidera factor 4. Through TCRdb reprocessing, the reads give one entry per CDR3 protein sequence; DNA is omitted. In this record, the V and J calls reflect TCRdb's handling and not the investigators' own analysis. This sample's table has entries for around 81,000 distinct CDR3 sequences. The ten largest make up around 1.6% of the sample.

Each CD8+ T cell subset was flow-sorted in triplicate, and around 320,000 cells per subset were placed directly into RLT lysis buffer. To keep memory contaminants out, a stringent definition of naive CD8+ T cells was applied: CD45RO-CCR7+CD27+CD95-. Peripheral blood mononuclear cells were isolated from buffy coats using standard density gradient centrifugation. A FACSAria III was used to flow-sort naive CXCR3-negative and CXCR3-positive CD8+ T cells. Total RNA was extracted from sorted cells with an RNeasy Mini Kit. The sample was naive CXCR3- CD8+ T cells from blood. Interpreted using the paper, the cell subset or site label stands for: CD45RO-CCR7+CD27+CD95- naive CD8+ T cells lacking CXCR3 (TNR3-). The chain couples TRBV7-9 to TRBJ1-4. The TCR was taken from a human donor in good health. Some clones in this sample may be carry-over from other donors' samples. The CDR3 in this case is CASSLAKGRTNEKLFF.